These 5 T cell receptor beta chains came from one sample sequenced in a study of cytomegalovirus exposure and HLA in healthy donors (dated by TCRdb to the late 2010s). The library was built by means of the immunoSEQ multiplex PCR assay. For the multiplex PCR, a mixture combining 60 forward primers for TCR Vbeta segments and 13 reverse primers for TCR Jbeta segments was used. As stored in TCRdb, this immuneACCESS dataset retains in-frame rearrangements with V and J assigned. A fraction of the clones does not appear; measured against another copy, unresolved V genes explain less than half of the discrepancy, and the remainder lacks a known reason. The sample includes 150,000 to 170,000 clones, with more than 60% observed a single time. Of the sample, about 4% is held by the ten largest clones. The sequencing sample was made of PBMCs. The receptor source for this set is a woman aged 40 to 49 in good health and CMV-seronegative.

The chain uses TRBV28 and TRBJ1-4, with 10 bases identical to TRBD1. J was trimmed by 7 bases and V by 4 bases; bases with no gene match: 12. Germline CDR1 and CDR2: MDHEN and SYDVKM. The CDR3 consists of 17 residues. DNA for the CDR3: TGTGCCAGCAGTTCTAGGACAGGGGGAGTGAGTGGTGAAAAACTGTTTTTT. Protein product: CASSSRTGGVSGEKLFF.

V gene TRBV7-9 combines with J gene TRBJ1-2; D call uncertain. Germline V gene data show CDR1 as SEHNR and CDR2 as FQNEAQ (reference sequence). CDR3 length: 13 residues. The V gene lost 3 bases and the J gene lost 2 bases, with 7 bases spanning the gap. The DNA for the CDR3 is TGTGCCAGCAGCTTTTCCAGAAACTATGGCTACACCTTC. Translation: CASSFSRNYGYTF.

The genes are TRBV5-6 and TRBJ1-1, with TRBD1 matching 7 bases. Per germline, CDR1 SGHDT and CDR2 YYEEEE. V lost 0 bases, J lost 8 bases, and 7 bases stayed unmatched. The CDR3 consists of 14 residues. CDR3 bases: TGTGCCAGCAGCTTGGTGGGCAGGGGGGCCGAAGCTTTCTTT. Translated: CASSLVGRGAEAFF.

The chain carries TRBV15 and TRBJ1-5; 10 bases line up with TRBD1. The CDR3 covers 16 residues. The V gene end was trimmed by 1 base and the J gene end by 2 bases; junction bases not matched to a gene: 2. From germline, CDR1 is LNHNV and CDR2 YYDKDF (reference sequence). Here the CDR3 reads CATSRGGTGGNQPQHF. For the CDR3, the DNA is TGTGCCACCAGCAGAGGCGGGACAGGGGGCAATCAGCCCCAGCATTTT.

The chain couples TRBV29-1 to TRBJ1-1; D is uncertain. Trimming took 0 bases from V and 1 from J, leaving 6 bases between them. Germline V gene data show CDR1 as SQVTM and CDR2 as ANQGSEA. The CDR3 runs to 13 residues. CDR3 nucleotides: TGCAGCGTTGAAGATTCCAGGAACACTGAAGCTTTCTTT. Translated: CSVEDSRNTEAFF.